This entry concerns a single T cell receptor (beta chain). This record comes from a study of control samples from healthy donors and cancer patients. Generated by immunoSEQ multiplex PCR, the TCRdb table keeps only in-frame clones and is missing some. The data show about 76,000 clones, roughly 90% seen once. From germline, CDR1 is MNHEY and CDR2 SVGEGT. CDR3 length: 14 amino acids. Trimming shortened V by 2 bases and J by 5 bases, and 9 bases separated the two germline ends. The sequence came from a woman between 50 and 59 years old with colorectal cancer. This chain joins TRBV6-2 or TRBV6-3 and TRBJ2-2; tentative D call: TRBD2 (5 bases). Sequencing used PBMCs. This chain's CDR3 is CASSYLPGTGELFF. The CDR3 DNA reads TGTGCCAGCAGTTACCTTCCGGGAACCGGGGAGCTGTTTTTT.